This T cell receptor beta chain was recorded in a study of blood T cell repertoires in COVID-19. Across the whole study: PBMCs, B-cell-depleted T cells, or T cells provided the cDNA or gDNA that made up the material.

In the study's own analysis: Reference gene primers were amplified, and this amplification served to estimate nucleated cell counts. Sequencing was performed with immunoSEQ multiplex PCR; in TCRdb, only in-frame clones are kept and a portion is missing. The V and J calls and clone size are taken from that table; D and trimming were inferred from the DNA. Here the sample spans fewer than 250,000 clones, about 85% being singletons. This clone has just one count. The CDR3 sequence is 14 residues long. The germline V and J ends were trimmed by 7 bases and 3 bases, with 16 bases remaining between them. Germline CDR1 is SNHLY and CDR2 is FYNNEI.

This clonotype was sampled from an elderly woman with COVID-19, enrolled during active disease. The rearrangement joins TRBV2 to TRBJ2-7, with a tentative D call TRBD1 (6 bases). The material sequenced was peripheral blood. The CDR3 DNA reads as TGTGCCAGCAAGTTCCAGGGGATACTCTACGAGCAGTACTTC. It encodes CASKFQGILYEQYF. Together with reference TRBV2 and TRBJ2-7, the CDR3 gives the full variable domain: EPEVTQTPSHQVTQMGQEVILRCVPISNHLYFYWYRQILGQKVEFLVSFYNNEISEKSEIFDDQFSVERPDGSNFTLKIRSTKLEDSAMYFCASKFQGILYEQYFGPGTRLTVT.